The rows below give T cell receptor beta chains drawn from one sample of a study of shared clonotypes between healthy human individuals. Assay: immunoSEQ multiplex PCR; the TCRdb copy retains only in-frame clones and omits some. The repertoire includes 950,000 to 1,300,000 clones, approximately 72% of them detected once, and approximately 1.5% sits in the top ten. Sequencing used memory CD4+ T cells sorted from blood. The receptors shown here come from a man aged 18 to 30 in good health. The CDR3 runs from the conserved cysteine through the conserved F or W. D genes are given only for firm matches. For some rows the clone size is stated as once, few or many, or as a class when expanded; others skip it.

NA	TRBJ1-5	NA	TRBV5-5	CASSFLDSNQPQHF	TGTGCCAGCAGCTTCCTGGACAGCAATCAGCCCCAGCATTTT
NA	TRBJ1-5	NA	TRBV6-1	CASKSSWDQPQHF	TGTGCCAGCAAGTCCAGTTGGGATCAGCCCCAGCATTTT
once	TRBJ2-3	TRBD2	TRBV10-2	CASSEVASGSTDTQYF	TGCGCCAGCAGTGAGGTAGCCAGCGGGAGTACAGATACGCAGTATTTT
NA	TRBJ1-4	TRBD1	TRBV19	CASSHRRGQGAGTNEKLFF	TGTGCCAGTAGTCACCGACGGGGACAGGGGGCCGGGACTAATGAAAAACTGTTTTTT
NA	TRBJ1-5	NA	TRBV4-3	CASSQDGATANQPQHF	TGCGCCAGCAGCCAAGACGGGGCTACGGCCAATCAGCCCCAGCATTTT
NA	TRBJ2-1	TRBD2	TRBV9	CASSSGLAGVGEQFF	TGTGCCAGCAGCTCCGGACTAGCGGGTGTTGGTGAGCAGTTCTTC
few	TRBJ1-2	NA	TRBV15	CATSRGRGGNYGYTF	TGTGCCACCAGCAGAGGCCGGGGAGGAAACTATGGCTACACCTTC
NA	TRBJ2-1	NA	TRBV5-1	CASSQQGANYNEQFF	TGCGCCAGCAGCCAACAGGGAGCGAACTACAATGAGCAGTTCTTC
NA	TRBJ2-1	TRBD2	TRBV27	CASSFRLAGGTYNEQFF	TGTGCCAGCAGTTTTCGACTAGCGGGGGGGACCTACAATGAGCAGTTCTTC
few	TRBJ2-1	TRBD2	TRBV5-1	CASSLELAGNNEQFF	TGCGCCAGCAGCTTGGAACTAGCGGGGAACAATGAGCAGTTCTTC
NA	TRBJ2-7	NA	TRBV5-1	CASSSQTDLDEQYF	TGCGCCAGCAGCTCCCAGACAGACTTAGACGAGCAGTACTTC
NA	TRBJ2-7	NA	TRBV7-9	CASSLTGESEQYF	TGTGCCAGCAGCTTAACGGGGGAATCCGAGCAGTACTTC
once	TRBJ2-7	NA	TRBV7-2	CASSSRETSEQYF	TGTGCCAGCAGCTCCCGGGAGACAAGCGAGCAGTACTTC
NA	TRBJ2-3	TRBD2	TRBV7-2	CASKVTSGIDTQYF	TGTGCCAGCAAAGTGACTAGCGGGATAGATACGCAGTATTTT
NA	TRBJ1-6	NA	TRBV5-4	CASSPQGESPLHF	TGTGCCAGCAGCCCACAGGGAGAGTCACCCCTCCACTTT
NA	TRBJ2-7	TRBD1	TRBV19	CASRETGRTYEQYF	TGTGCCAGTAGGGAGACAGGGCGTACCTACGAGCAGTACTTC
NA	TRBJ2-5	NA	TRBV4-3	CASSQDGGRSAGETQYF	TGCGCCAGCAGCCAAGATGGGGGACGGAGCGCCGGAGAGACCCAGTACTTC
NA	TRBJ2-7	NA	TRBV6-1	CASSEALLGNYEQYF	TGTGCCAGCAGTGAAGCGCTATTGGGCAACTACGAGCAGTACTTC
once	TRBJ2-2	TRBD1	TRBV10-3	CATGRAGTGGNTGELFF	TGTGCCACCGGAAGAGCAGGGACAGGGGGTAACACCGGGGAGCTGTTTTTT
NA	TRBJ2-7	TRBD1	TRBV7-3	CASSPTGNHEQYF	TGTGCCAGCAGCCCGACAGGGAACCACGAGCAGTACTTC
NA	TRBJ2-1	NA	TRBV11-2	CASSLRWYNEQFF	TGTGCCAGCAGCTTAAGGTGGTACAATGAGCAGTTCTTC
NA	TRBJ1-2	TRBD1	TRBV2	CATKGQGGNGYTF	TGTGCCACTAAAGGACAGGGAGGAAATGGCTACACCTTC
many	TRBJ2-3	TRBD2	TRBV2	CASGRGDTQYF	TGTGCCAGCGGGAGGGGAGATACGCAGTATTTT
NA	TRBJ2-3	NA	TRBV29-1	CSGKQGKFFGPTDTQYF	TGCAGCGGAAAACAGGGAAAGTTTTTCGGACCCACAGATACGCAGTATTTT
few	TRBJ2-7	NA	TRBV21-1	CASSGRQPYEQYF	TGTGCCAGCAGCGGGCGGCAACCCTACGAGCAGTACTTC
once	TRBJ2-3	TRBD2	TRBV7-9	CASSSVAGADTQYF	TGTGCCAGCAGCTCGGTAGCGGGAGCGGATACGCAGTATTTT
NA	TRBJ1-1	NA	TRBV2	CASNTGGNTEAFF	TGTGCCAGCAATACAGGCGGGAACACTGAAGCTTTCTTT
NA	TRBJ2-2	NA	TRBV19	CASRTGQTNTGELFF	TGTGCCAGTAGAACCGGACAAACGAACACCGGGGAGCTGTTTTTT
NA	TRBJ2-3	NA	TRBV7-2	CASSITTDTQYF	TGTGCCAGCAGCATAACCACAGATACGCAGTATTTT
NA	TRBJ1-2	NA	TRBV28	CATRLEGFNYGYTF	TGTGCCACCCGCCTCGAGGGATTTAACTATGGCTACACCTTC
NA	TRBJ1-5	NA	TRBV21-1	CASSTQGRQPQHF	TGTGCCAGCAGCACTCAGGGTAGACAGCCCCAGCATTTT
few	TRBJ2-2	NA	TRBV9	CASSVLGGGAGELFF	TGTGCCAGCAGCGTACTGGGGGGAGGTGCCGGGGAGCTGTTTTTT
NA	TRBJ1-4	TRBD1	TRBV5-1	CASRNPGQGYEKLFF	TGCGCCAGCAGAAACCCCGGACAGGGGTATGAAAAACTGTTTTTT
NA	TRBJ2-1	NA	TRBV20-1	CSAQRADEQFF	TGCAGTGCCCAGCGAGCGGATGAGCAGTTCTTC
few	TRBJ1-4	NA	TRBV30	CAWSIRDEKLFF	TGTGCCTGGAGTATAAGGGATGAAAAACTGTTTTTT
NA	TRBJ2-7	NA	TRBV21-1	CASRSRGDPYEQYF	TGTGCCAGCAGGTCAAGGGGGGATCCCTACGAGCAGTACTTC
NA	TRBJ1-1	TRBD1	TRBV14	CASKQGQGATEAFF	TGTGCCAGCAAACAAGGACAGGGGGCCACTGAAGCTTTCTTT
NA	TRBJ2-7	NA	TRBV14	CASSGGGTFSYEQYF	TGTGCCAGCAGCGGGGGAGGGACATTCTCCTACGAGCAGTACTTC
NA	TRBJ2-2	TRBD2	TRBV5-1	CASTSSGTGELFF	TGCGCCAGTACTAGCAGCGGGACTGGGGAGCTGTTTTTT
NA	TRBJ2-7	TRBD1	TRBV30	CAWSVRSGGPYEQYF	TGTGCCTGGAGTGTACGATCAGGGGGCCCCTACGAGCAGTACTTC
NA	TRBJ2-1	TRBD1	TRBV5-5	CASSLESIGQASYNEQFF	TGTGCCAGCAGCTTGGAATCTATCGGACAGGCCTCCTACAATGAGCAGTTCTTC
NA	TRBJ1-4	NA	TRBV6-1	CASSAQGTEKLFF	TGTGCCAGCAGTGCCCAGGGAACGGAAAAACTGTTTTTT